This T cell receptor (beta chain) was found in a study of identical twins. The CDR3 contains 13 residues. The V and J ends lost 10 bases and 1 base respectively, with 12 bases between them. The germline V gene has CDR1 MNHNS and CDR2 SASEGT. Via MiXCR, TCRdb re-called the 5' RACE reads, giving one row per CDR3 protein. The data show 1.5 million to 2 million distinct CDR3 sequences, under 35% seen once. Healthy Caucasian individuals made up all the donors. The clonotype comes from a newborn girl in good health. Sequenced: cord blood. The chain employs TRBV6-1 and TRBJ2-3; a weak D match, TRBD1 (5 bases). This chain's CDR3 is CAIQGRGTDTQYF. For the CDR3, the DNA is TGTGCCATCCAGGGTAGGGGCACAGATACGCAGTATTTT.